This TCR beta chain derives from a study of early T cells in non-severe SARS-CoV-2 infection. Study in general: Chains were not paired, and sequencing was done on bulk RNA from unsorted whole blood. Study-wide findings and caveats: Matching against VDJdb likely underestimated virus-specific expansions, favoring anti-spike CD8.

Tagging with unique molecular identifiers was applied to individual cDNA molecules. One entry per CDR3 protein, called by TCRdb with MiXCR from the 5' RACE reads. This sample has 30,000 to 35,000 distinct CDR3 sequences; roughly 4.5% occur once, and the top ten carry approximately 8.5%. This clonotype was observed at least ten times. Its cognate antigen is unknown. V dropped 3 bases and J dropped 6 bases, with 11 bases sitting between them. Germline CDR1 SQVTM, CDR2 ANQGSEA. The CDR3 extends over 12 amino acids. Sequencing was performed on whole blood. The J gene is TRBJ1-1, the V gene TRBV29-1, with D maybe TRBD1 (6 bases). The sequence came from an adult who was a healthcare worker with PCR-confirmed SARS-CoV-2 infection or an uninfected control (not recorded which). CDR3 region: CSVDSGTSEAFF. In DNA, the CDR3 is TGCAGCGTTGACTCCGGGACATCTGAAGCTTTCTTT.